The rows below give T cell receptor beta chains drawn from one sample of a study of beta chain features in type 1 diabetes. Profiling relied on immunoSEQ multiplex PCR, and the TCRdb table lists in-frame clones only, not all of them. The sample holds 250,000 to 300,000 clones, approximately 24% seen once. Sequencing used naive CD4+ T cells from blood. The origin of the receptors is a woman in her twenties or thirties with type 1 diabetes. CDR3s include the opening cysteine and the closing phenylalanine or tryptophan.

>TRBV30|TRBJ2-7
CAWSVAQGAGDEQYF
>TRBV28|TRBJ1-2
CASRAGPLPYGYTF
>TRBV29-1|TRBJ1-1
CSVDRGTNTEAFF
>TRBV7-2|TRBJ2-1
CASSRPPYSSYNEQFF
>TRBV30|TRBJ2-5
CAWTRFPQETQYF
>TRBV9|TRBJ1-5
CASSVDGRTGSNQPQHF
>TRBV30|TRBJ2-2
CAWSVGGRAFTGELFF
>TRBV29-1|TRBJ2-3
CSVGGLAGWGTDTQYF
>TRBV2|TRBJ2-5
CASSGPLGETQYF
>TRBV29-1|NA
CSVGLAGRSYEQYF
>TRBV30|TRBJ2-4
CAWSVASGGGYIQYF
>TRBV11-3|TRBJ2-3
CASSLAMAGTGGEDTQYF
>TRBV5-1|TRBJ1-5
CASSLAGGNQPQHF
>TRBV9|TRBJ2-1
CASSVAASGAYNEQFF
>TRBV5-1|TRBJ2-1
CASSWESSSYNEQFF
>TRBV28|TRBJ2-7
CASSLARVYEQYF
>TRBV6-5|TRBJ2-4
CASSRQGLAKNIQYF
>TRBV29-1|TRBJ2-3
CSVEPLRVFRARGTDTQYF
>TRBV7-2|TRBJ1-1
CASSVRQILEAFF
>TRBV9|TRBJ2-5
CASSVGREETQYF
>TRBV30|TRBJ1-5
CAWSVQGGDQPQHF
>TRBV9|TRBJ2-5
CASSVGGAGVPETQYF
>TRBV5-1|TRBJ2-1
CASSLQRGYNEQFF
>TRBV6-6|TRBJ2-3
CASDRVRVTDTQYF
>TRBV19|TRBJ2-1
CASSGLAATSYNEQFF
>TRBV29-1|TRBJ1-1
CSVQGQAGTEAFF
>TRBV7-9|TRBJ2-5
CASSSSGAASWTQYF
>TRBV5-1|TRBJ2-1
CASSLLLAGSNEQFF
>TRBV10-3|TRBJ2-3
CAISAQSGDTQYF
>TRBV2|TRBJ2-7
CATGDRAFGEQYF
>TRBV30|TRBJ1-4
CAWSRTGEKLFF
>TRBV29-1|TRBJ1-3
CSVNRGTGNTIYF
>TRBV30|TRBJ2-3
CAWSGASGRGDTQYF
>TRBV5-6|TRBJ2-3
CASSFQGTDTQYF
>TRBV13|TRBJ2-7
CASSLRPGTSGVGGQYF
>TRBV30|TRBJ1-2
CAWIPNTGAYGYTF
>TRBV7-3|TRBJ2-2
CASSRQGRTGELFF
>TRBV27|TRBJ1-2
CASSLLGEAGYTF
>TRBV27|TRBJ1-4
CASSGAARGEKLFF
>TRBV29-1|TRBJ2-5
CSPLTSEETQYF
>TRBV30|TRBJ1-1
CAWSVGGGGTEAFF
>TRBV10-3|TRBJ2-5
CAISPGDETQYF
>TRBV30|TRBJ2-7
CAWSVRGNYEQYF
>TRBV11-2|TRBJ2-2
CASSPRSSGNTGELFF
>TRBV9|TRBJ2-1
CASSRTSGRVGEQFF
>TRBV18|TRBJ1-5
CASSQGLLGNQPQHF
>TRBV5-4|TRBJ2-3
CASSPGTSGIYTQYF